This T cell receptor (beta chain) is from a study of early T cells in non-severe SARS-CoV-2 infection. Germline-derived CDR1 and CDR2 are KGHSH and LQKENI. The V and J ends lost 3 bases and 3 bases respectively, with 11 bases between them. The CDR3 loop spans 14 amino acids. Regarding this clonotype: What it recognizes is unknown.

Individual cDNA molecules received unique molecular identifiers during library preparation. TCRdb passed the 5' RACE reads through MiXCR, listing each CDR3 protein once. The data contain under 75,000 distinct CDR3 sequences, roughly 13% of them singletons. Findings and caveats of the study: Matching with VDJdb favored anti-spike CD8 responses (missing private and CD4 specificities).

The sequenced sample consisted of whole blood. This clonotype was obtained from an adult who was a healthcare worker with PCR-confirmed SARS-CoV-2 infection or an uninfected control (not recorded which). The chain uses TRBV18 and TRBJ1-1, with D unresolved. For the CDR3, the DNA is TGTGCCAGCTCACCGGAAGTTCTCTACACTGAAGCTTTCTTT. Its translation is CASSPEVLYTEAFF.